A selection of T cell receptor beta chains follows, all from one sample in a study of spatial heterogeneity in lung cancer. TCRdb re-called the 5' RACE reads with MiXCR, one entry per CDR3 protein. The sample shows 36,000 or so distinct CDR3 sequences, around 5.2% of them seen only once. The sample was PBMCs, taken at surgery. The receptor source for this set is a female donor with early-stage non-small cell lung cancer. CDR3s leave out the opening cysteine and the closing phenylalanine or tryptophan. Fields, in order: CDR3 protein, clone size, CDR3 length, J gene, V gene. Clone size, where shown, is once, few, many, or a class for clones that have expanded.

CDR3: ASSLGGTANTEAF; size: -; length: 13; J: TRBJ1-1; V: TRBV5-1
CDR3: AISGMLRELNYEQY; size: -; length: 14; J: TRBJ2-7; V: TRBV10-3
CDR3: ASSSSHSSGDETQY; size: many; length: 14; J: TRBJ2-5; V: TRBV5-5
CDR3: ASSQVFRGMTIRNGYT; size: many; length: 16; J: TRBJ1-2; V: TRBV4-3
CDR3: ASSAANSPLH; size: many; length: 10; J: TRBJ1-6; V: TRBV9
CDR3: ASSFEGVNEQY; size: many; length: 11; J: TRBJ2-7; V: TRBV5-1
CDR3: ASSLAIGALYGYT; size: few; length: 13; J: TRBJ1-2; V: TRBV5-6
CDR3: ASSPDWGEQF; size: many; length: 10; J: TRBJ2-1; V: TRBV5-1
CDR3: ASSLDLANTQY; size: many; length: 11; J: TRBJ2-3; V: TRBV11-2
CDR3: ASSHEGHSRGGTDTQY; size: many; length: 16; J: TRBJ2-3; V: TRBV4-3
CDR3: ASSYSPNRGSYEQY; size: few; length: 14; J: TRBJ2-7; V: TRBV6-5
CDR3: ASSYGGPETQY; size: -; length: 11; J: TRBJ2-5; V: TRBV7-8
CDR3: ASSGQSSTGELF; size: -; length: 12; J: TRBJ2-2; V: TRBV5-1